The rows below give T cell receptor beta chains drawn from one sample of a study of beta chain features in type 1 diabetes. Method: immunoSEQ multiplex PCR; TCRdb's copy keeps in-frame clones and lacks some. Among about 320,000 clones, less than 15% were seen once, and the ten largest hold roughly 6.7%. Sequenced sample: central memory CD4+ T cells from blood. These receptors originate from a man aged 25-40 years in good health. The CDR3 runs from the conserved cysteine through the conserved F or W. A D gene is named only where the DNA matches it firmly. Not all rows give a size; the values are once, few, many and, for expanded clones, a class.

d_call clone_size j_call v_call cdr3_nt cdr3_aa
NA many TRBJ1-2 TRBV28 TGTGCCAGCAGTTTAGGCAAGAACTATGGCTACACCTTC CASSLGKNYGYTF
NA few TRBJ1-1 TRBV19 TGTGCCAGTAATCCCACACCTAGGCACACTGAAGCTTTCTTT CASNPTPRHTEAFF
NA few TRBJ2-2 TRBV30 TGTGCCTGGACTAGATTCGGCACCGGGGAGCTGTTTTTT CAWTRFGTGELFF
NA NA TRBJ2-6 TRBV27 TGTGCCAGCAGTTTATGGAGCTCTGGGGCCAACGTCCTGACTTTC CASSLWSSGANVLTF
NA few TRBJ1-2 TRBV19 TGTGCCAGTAGTATAAGGGCAGGGGAGAACTATGGCTACACCTTC CASSIRAGENYGYTF
NA NA TRBJ2-3 TRBV11-2 TGTGCCAGCAGCTTCTCAGGATACACAGATACGCAGTATTTT CASSFSGYTDTQYF
NA NA TRBJ1-5 TRBV7-8 TGTGCCAGCAGGCCCGGCCCCGGCAATCAGCCCCAGCATTTT CASRPGPGNQPQHF
TRBD2 NA TRBJ2-1 TRBV27 TGCGCCAGCAGTTGCGGGGGGGCCTACAATGAGCAGTTCTTC CASSCGGAYNEQFF
TRBD2 NA TRBJ2-5 TRBV7-2 TGTGCCAGCAGCTTAGCGTTGTCGGCGGGGGGGGCCCAGTACTTC CASSLALSAGGAQYF
NA NA TRBJ2-1 TRBV7-2 TGTGCCAGCAGCTTAGACTATGAGCAGTTCTTC CASSLDYEQFF
NA NA TRBJ2-2 TRBV11-1 TGTGCCAGCACCAACCGGGGCCTGGGGGCCGGGGAGCTGTTTTTT CASTNRGLGAGELFF
NA few TRBJ1-5 TRBV6-5 TGTGCCAGCACCTTGAGGGGACAGCCCCAGCATTTT CASTLRGQPQHF
NA NA TRBJ2-7 TRBV5-6 TGTGCCAGCAGCTTGCACAGGCTTGTCTACGAGCAGTACTTC CASSLHRLVYEQYF
NA NA TRBJ2-6 TRBV15 TGTGCCACCAGCAGAGATGGGGGGGCCGGGGCCAACGTCCTGACTTTC CATSRDGGAGANVLTF
NA NA TRBJ2-3 TRBV5-1 TGCGCCAGCAGCCAGCGGTGGGCCGGGGAAGATACGCAGTATTTT CASSQRWAGEDTQYF
NA NA TRBJ2-3 TRBV7-6 TGTGCCAGCAGCTTGGGGGCTCGGTCCCCCACAGATACGCAGTATTTT CASSLGARSPTDTQYF
NA many TRBJ1-4 TRBV10-3 TGTGCCATCAGTGAGTCACCTCTTGAAAAACTGTTTTTT CAISESPLEKLFF
TRBD1 NA TRBJ2-7 TRBV7-3 TGTGCCAGCAGCATTTTACAGGGGGCTAGGTACGAGCAGTACTTC CASSILQGARYEQYF
NA few TRBJ2-5 TRBV12-5 TGTGCTAGTGGTTTGAGTGAGACCCAGTACTTC CASGLSETQYF
NA NA TRBJ2-5 TRBV9 TGTGCCAGCAGCGTATTTGGGGTTGAGACCCAGTACTTC CASSVFGVETQYF
NA few TRBJ2-2 TRBV4-3 TGCGCCAGCAGCCAAGAACTAAGGGGACTGAACACCGGGGAGCTGTTTTTT CASSQELRGLNTGELFF
TRBD2 NA TRBJ2-3 TRBV5-1 TGCGCCAGCAGCCCCGGTGGTAGCGGGAGGGCAGATACGCAGTATTTT CASSPGGSGRADTQYF
NA NA TRBJ2-5 TRBV18 TGTGCCAGCTCACCAAGGGGGAGACAAGAGACCCAGTACTTC CASSPRGRQETQYF
TRBD1 NA TRBJ1-1 TRBV29-1 TGCAGCTCCACAGGGGGGAAAGCGAACACTGAAGCTTTCTTT CSSTGGKANTEAFF
NA few TRBJ2-5 TRBV7-7 TGTGCCAGCAGTGTGTATAGGCAAGAGACCCAGTACTTC CASSVYRQETQYF
NA many TRBJ1-3 TRBV19 TGTGCCAGTAGCCTCTCTGGAAACACCATATATTTT CASSLSGNTIYF
NA NA TRBJ2-2 TRBV9 TGTGCCAGCAGCGCCACCGGGGAGCTGTTTTTT CASSATGELFF
NA NA TRBJ1-1 TRBV4-1 TGCGCCAGCAGCCAAGCTCTTTTAAGGGACACTGAAGCTTTCTTT CASSQALLRDTEAFF
NA NA TRBJ1-2 TRBV7-2 TGTGCCAGCAGCTTAGACGGGTTTGGCTACACCTTC CASSLDGFGYTF
NA many TRBJ2-2 TRBV19 TGTGCCAGTAGATCAGGGACGGGAACCGGGGAGCTGTTTTTT CASRSGTGTGELFF
TRBD1 NA TRBJ1-1 TRBV4-1 TGCGCCAGCAGCAAAGGTCGGGGACAGTCGGGCACTGAAGCTTTCTTT CASSKGRGQSGTEAFF
TRBD2 few TRBJ2-2 TRBV5-1 TGCGCCAGCTCCCGGACTAGCGGGAGTGAAGACACCGGGGAGCTGTTTTTT CASSRTSGSEDTGELFF
NA few TRBJ1-2 TRBV20-1 TGCAGGACGGGGTGGGCGGATGGCTACACCTTC CRTGWADGYTF
NA NA TRBJ1-5 TRBV4-2 TGTGCCAGCAGCCAAGTGCAGGGAACTGGCCCTCATCAGCCCCAGCATTTT CASSQVQGTGPHQPQHF
TRBD1 few TRBJ2-3 TRBV7-2 TGTGCCAGCAGCTTAGTCCCAACCGGGACAGGGGCAGATACGCAGTATTTT CASSLVPTGTGADTQYF
NA few TRBJ1-1 TRBV5-1 TGCGCCAGCAGCTTGCGGCGGCAGGGCACTGAAGCTTTCTTT CASSLRRQGTEAFF
NA once TRBJ1-1 TRBV25-1 TGTGCCAGCAGTGGGCAGCCTGGGGGTATAAGGTACGAAGCTTTCTTT CASSGQPGGIRYEAFF
TRBD1 NA TRBJ1-5 TRBV5-5 TGTGCCAGCAGCTTTGCCGGGGACAGGCGTCAGCCCCAGCATTTT CASSFAGDRRQPQHF
TRBD1 NA TRBJ1-2 TRBV9 TGTGCCAGCAGCGTAGGCGCAGGGGGCGCCTATGGCTACACCTTC CASSVGAGGAYGYTF
NA few TRBJ2-1 TRBV9 TGTGCCAGCAGCGTAGACCAGCGAGGTGGCTACAATGAGCAGTTCTTC CASSVDQRGGYNEQFF
NA few TRBJ1-1 TRBV9 TGTGCCAGCAGCGTAGATGGGGTGGGGAGAACTGAAGCTTTCTTT CASSVDGVGRTEAFF
NA many TRBJ1-2 TRBV21-1 TGTGCCAGCAGCAGACAGCGGCTGTGGGGCTACACCTTC CASSRQRLWGYTF
TRBD1 NA TRBJ2-4 TRBV5-1 TGCGCCAGCAGCTGGGGACAGGGAAACATTCAGTACTTC CASSWGQGNIQYF
NA few TRBJ2-3 TRBV5-1 TGCGCCAGCAGCTTGAAGGGCGGGAGCACAGATACGCAGTATTTT CASSLKGGSTDTQYF
NA few TRBJ2-7 TRBV4-2 TGTGCCAGCAACCGACTAGGCACCCTCTACGAGCAGTACTTC CASNRLGTLYEQYF
NA few TRBJ2-1 TRBV2 TGTGCCAGCAGTGGCGCTAGTTTGGGCAATGAGCAGTTCTTC CASSGASLGNEQFF
TRBD1 few TRBJ1-2 TRBV4-2 TGTGCCAGCAGCTTGGACAGGATTAGGAACACCTATGGCTACACCTTC CASSLDRIRNTYGYTF
NA few TRBJ1-1 TRBV5-6 TGTGCCAGCAGCCCCGGTCGGAGCACTGAAGCTTTCTTT CASSPGRSTEAFF
NA NA TRBJ2-2 TRBV11-3 TGTGCCAGCAGCCACCTAGGCTGGGCAGGAAACACCGGGGAGCTGTTTTTT CASSHLGWAGNTGELFF
NA NA TRBJ1-3 TRBV5-5 TGCGCCAGCAGCCAAGAGCGACACTCTGGAAACACCATATATTTT CASSQERHSGNTIYF
NA many TRBJ2-4 TRBV27 TGTGCCAGCAGTAGGACGTCCGGCGGGAACATTCAGTACTTC CASSRTSGGNIQYF
NA few TRBJ1-3 TRBV5-4 TGTGCCAGCAGCTTGGTAGGGGCTGGAAACACCATATATTTT CASSLVGAGNTIYF
NA NA TRBJ2-2 TRBV12-5 TGTGCGAGCGACGGCACCGGGGAGCTGTTTTTT CASDGTGELFF
TRBD1 few TRBJ1-5 TRBV27 TGTGCCAGCAGTCCCTGGGGACAGAACAATCAGCCCCAGCATTTT CASSPWGQNNQPQHF